The next 20 T cell receptor beta chains were all read from a single sample in a study of monozygotic twins with inflammatory bowel disease. TCRdb reprocessed the 5' RACE reads and stores each CDR3 protein as one record, lacking DNA. This table holds around 150,000 distinct CDR3 sequences. Sequenced material: blood. The receptors here all came from a human donor with ulcerative colitis or Crohn's disease, or a healthy co-twin of an affected twin (not recorded which).

The chain carries TRBV4-1 and TRBJ1-1; TCRdb's assignment of TRBD1 cannot be checked, as there is no DNA. The CDR3 has 18 residues. Looked up from germline, CDR1 is MGHRA and CDR2 is YSYEKL. CDR3 sequence reads: CASSQDPTGTFGGTEAFF.

The chain couples TRBV20-1 to TRBJ2-7; the TCRdb D gene call, TRBD2, has no DNA to confirm it. The CDR3 is made up of 15 amino acids. Germline V lookup: CDR1 DFQATT, CDR2 SNEGSKA (reference sequence). CDR3 amino acids: CSATRDYSETYEQYF.

V is TRBV5-6 and J is TRBJ2-4. Germline values: CDR1 SGHDT, CDR2 YYEEEE. This CDR3 contains 12 residues. The CDR3 sequence: CASSHTANMQYF.

The rearrangement joins TRBV6-1 to TRBJ2-7; TCRdb gives TRBD1 as the D gene, but with no DNA this cannot be confirmed. Germline V CDR1 and CDR2: MNHNS, SASEGT. This CDR3 contains 15 residues. The CDR3: CASRDTGSGTDEQYF.

CDR3: CASSPGLLGSMQYF. The rearrangement links TRBV7-2 to TRBJ2-4; the D gene TCRdb calls, TRBD2, cannot be checked with no DNA. The CDR3 sequence is 14 residues long. Germline CDR1 and CDR2: SGHTA and FQGNSA.

This chain joins TRBV12-3 or TRBV12-4 and TRBJ2-2; with no DNA, the TCRdb D assignment of TRBD1 cannot be verified. This CDR3 has 16 amino acids. The CDR3 sequence is CASSFSRRLRAGELFF.

The V gene is TRBV6-6, the J gene TRBJ2-2. In germline, CDR1 is MNHNY, CDR2 SVGAGI (reference sequence). This CDR3 is 13 amino acids long. This chain's CDR3 is CASSYPYTGELFF.

The chain is built from TRBV2 and TRBJ2-3. Germline V lookup: CDR1 SNHLY, CDR2 FYNNEI. The CDR3 sequence is 11 residues long. The chain's CDR3 is CASRRTDTQYF.

This CDR3 reads CASSSTSSLSYEQYF. The chain carries TRBV11-3 and TRBJ2-7. This CDR3 spans 15 amino acids. Germline V gene lookup returns CDR1 SGHNT and CDR2 YENEEA.

The chain links TRBV20-1 to TRBJ2-3; TCRdb's D call, TRBD2, is unchecked because there is no DNA. The CDR3 loop spans 15 amino acids. CDR1 is DFQATT, CDR2 SNEGSKA, per germline (reference sequence). The CDR3 sequence: CSADGPSEWGDTQYF.

The V call is TRBV5-1, the J call TRBJ1-2; checking the TCRdb D call of TRBD1 is not possible without DNA. The CDR3 totals 15 residues. Per the germline V gene, CDR1 is SGHRS and CDR2 is YFSETQ. The CDR3: CASSVGGTGLYGYTF.

This chain connects TRBV20-1 to TRBJ2-1; TCRdb reports TRBD1, a call that lacks DNA to check it against. CDR1 and CDR2 (germline): DFQATT, SNEGSKA (reference sequence). This CDR3 region has 14 residues. The chain's CDR3 is CSASRTASYNEQFF.

The V and J genes are TRBV20-1 and TRBJ1-1; the TRBD1 assignment by TCRdb is unverifiable without DNA. The germline CDR1 and CDR2 sequences are DFQATT and SNEGSKA (reference sequence). The CDR3 has 13 residues. The CDR3 sequence: CSAPPTGVTEAFF.

This chain links TRBV29-1 with TRBJ2-1; TCRdb outputs TRBD2, but without DNA this stays unchecked. Germline assignment: CDR1 SQVTM and CDR2 ANQGSEA. The CDR3 totals 13 residues. The CDR3: CSVVGWAYNEQFF.

The rearrangement joins TRBV5-4 to TRBJ1-1. CDR3 size: 12 residues. From germline, CDR1 is SGHNT and CDR2 YYREEE (reference sequence). The CDR3 loop is CASSFPRNRAFF.

This sequence joins TRBV7-2 and TRBJ1-5; the D gene TCRdb calls, TRBD1, cannot be checked with no DNA. The germline gives CDR1 SGHTA, CDR2 FQGNSA. The CDR3 totals 14 residues. The chain's CDR3 is CASSPGEVGQPQHF.

The chain combines TRBV5-5 with TRBJ2-1; checking the TCRdb D call of TRBD1 is not possible without DNA. CDR3 length: 14 amino acids. Germline V lookup: CDR1 SGHKS, CDR2 YYEKEE (reference sequence). CDR3: CASSPPGGGDEQFF.

This chain uses TRBV20-1 with TRBJ1-2; TCRdb outputs TRBD1, but without DNA this stays unchecked. CDR1 is DFQATT, CDR2 SNEGSKA, per germline (reference sequence). The CDR3 runs 13 residues. CDR3: CSARDAGGGGYTF.

The CDR3 region is CASSFGQINTEAFF. This chain uses TRBV12-3 or TRBV12-4 with TRBJ1-1; the D gene TCRdb calls, TRBD1, cannot be checked with no DNA. The CDR3 covers 14 residues.

This chain uses TRBV6-2 or TRBV6-3 with TRBJ2-3; the D gene TCRdb calls, TRBD1, cannot be checked with no DNA. Germline CDR1 reads MNHEY; CDR2 reads SVGEGT. The CDR3 sequence is 13 residues long. CDR3 protein: CASTPGPADTQYF.